This TCR beta chain is from a study of blood T cell repertoires in COVID-19. Study-wide background: The origin of the acute and convalescent COVID-19 samples was the United States, Italy and Spain. From T cells, B-cell-depleted T cells, or PBMCs came the material, which was cDNA or gDNA.

The CDR3 extends over 15 amino acids. The V end was cut by 4 bases, the J end by 1 base, with 13 bases between. Germline V gene sequence: CDR1 SGHTA, CDR2 FQGTGA. Original methodology: The authors estimated nucleated cell counts from reference gene primer amplification. Assay used: immunoSEQ multiplex PCR; TCRdb lists only in-frame clones, some missing. Clone size and V and J calls were adopted from that table, with D and trimming inferred from the DNA. The profile shows about 140,000 clones, roughly 90% of them singletons. The chain links TRBV7-3 to TRBJ1-1; no firm D call. The sample taken for sequencing was peripheral blood. The origin of this receptor is a man between 50 and 59 years old with active or convalescent COVID-19. The CDR3 DNA reads as TGTGCCAGCAGCTCAAAAACCGGGAGGAACACTGAAGCTTTCTTT. This sequence encodes CASSSKTGRNTEAFF.